These 30 T cell receptor beta chains were sequenced from one sample in a study of blood T cell repertoires in COVID-19 (TCRdb year 2020). Libraries came from the immunoSEQ multiplex PCR assay. In its TCRdb copy, this immuneACCESS table keeps in-frame sequences only and misses some clones. Where compared with another copy, unresolved V genes explain less than half of these, and the others have no known cause. The sample table shows some 120,000 clones, and 88% are seen once. The biggest ten clones account for 1.5% to 1.9% of the sample. The sequenced material came from peripheral blood. The receptors shown here come from a human donor in a cohort sampled during active COVID-19.

The CDR3 sequence: CASSEAYFTGGTQYF. In DNA, the CDR3 is TGTGCCAGCAGTGAAGCCTACTTTACGGGGGGGACCCAGTACTTC. This chain uses TRBV2 with TRBJ2-5, with TRBD2 matching over 7 bases. This CDR3 spans 15 amino acids. The V and J ends lost 0 bases and 7 bases, in that order; junction bases with no gene match: 8. CDR1 SNHLY and CDR2 FYNNEI come from the germline V gene.

The rearrangement uses TRBV24-1 and TRBJ2-3, with 8 bases lining up with TRBD1. There are 16 residues in the CDR3. Germline values: CDR1 KGHDR, CDR2 SFDVKD. The ends lost 3 bases at V and 0 bases at J; junction bases unmatched: 4. The CDR3 DNA reads as TGTGCCACCAGTGATCAAAACAGGGGGAGCACAGATACGCAGTATTTT. Translation: CATSDQNRGSTDTQYF.

The chain carries TRBV19 and TRBJ1-2; TRBD1 matches 8 bases. Trimming at V came to 4 bases and at J to 5 bases, leaving 6 bases not matched to a gene. The CDR3 runs 14 residues. Germline V gene sequence: CDR1 LNHDA, CDR2 SQIVND (reference sequence). CDR3 in DNA: TGTGCCAGTAGTACCCGCGGACAGGGATATGGCTACACCTTC. As protein: CASSTRGQGYGYTF.

This clone was seen a handful of times. The rearrangement uses TRBV3-1 (or the pseudogene TRBV3-2) and TRBJ1-5; perhaps TRBD1 as D (5 bases). Germline lookup yields CDR1 LGHDT and CDR2 YNNKEL (reference sequence). The CDR3 totals 14 residues. V was pared by 4 bases and J by 3 bases, with 10 bases between. CDR3 sequence reads: CASSLDSSNQPQHF. CDR3 sequence (DNA): TGTGCCAGCAGCCTTGACAGTTCCAATCAGCCCCAGCATTTT.

This clone was detected a few times. CDR3 loop: CASSDSIGGSYPNEQFF. In nucleotides, the CDR3 is TGTGCCAGCAGTGACTCCATCGGCGGGAGTTACCCCAATGAGCAGTTCTTC. The chain combines TRBV6-4 with TRBJ2-1; 7 positions agree with TRBD2. CDR3 size: 17 residues. Germline V lookup: CDR1 MRHNA, CDR2 SNTAGT. V dropped 0 bases and J dropped 6; count of bases not matched to a gene: 11.

The J gene is TRBJ1-1, the V gene TRBV19; TRBD1 matches at 7 bases. The trim removed 5 bases at V and 0 bases at J, leaving 3 bases unmatched. The CDR3 totals 14 residues. Germline V gene data show CDR1 as LNHDA and CDR2 as SQIVND (reference sequence). CDR3 nucleotide sequence: TGTGCCAGTAGTGCGGGACAGCTGAACACTGAAGCTTTCTTT. As protein: CASSAGQLNTEAFF.

The chain is built from TRBV5-1 and TRBJ2-1; 11 bases match TRBD2. CDR1 is SGHRS and CDR2 is YFSETQ in the germline V gene. V was pared by 5 bases and J by 6 bases, with 7 bases of the junction left unmatched. The CDR3 runs 15 residues. DNA of the CDR3: TGCGCCAGCAGTCCGGGACTAGCGGACTCCAATGAGCAGTTCTTC. As protein: CASSPGLADSNEQFF.

J is TRBJ2-1 and V is TRBV5-1; a possible D gene is TRBD1 (5 bases). CDR1 and CDR2 (germline): SGHRS, YFSETQ. The CDR3 length is 14 residues. V dropped 4 bases and J dropped 6 bases, with 14 bases sitting between them. This chain's CDR3 is CASSTLDTTNEQFF. In DNA, the CDR3 is TGCGCCAGCAGCACCCTGGACACTACCAATGAGCAGTTCTTC.

This clone appeared a single time. The chain links TRBV6-1 to TRBJ2-5; no reliable D call. The germline V and J ends were trimmed by 1 base and 2 bases, with 8 bases remaining between them. This CDR3 has 14 amino acids. Germline-derived CDR1 and CDR2 are MNHNS and SASEGT. This CDR3 reads CASSEDGQQETQYF. As DNA, the CDR3 is TGTGCCAGCAGTGAAGATGGGCAGCAAGAGACCCAGTACTTC.

V and J are TRBV27 and TRBJ2-7; 9 bases are a match to TRBD2. The CDR3 loop spans 14 amino acids. Unmatched junction bases numbered 10, after V lost 8 bases and J lost 5 bases. The V gene's germline CDR1 is MNHEY and CDR2 SMNVEV (reference sequence). The CDR3 DNA follows: TGTGCCAGCCATATAGCGGGAGTCCCCCACGAGCAGTACTTC. Residues: CASHIAGVPHEQYF.

V is TRBV4-2 and J is TRBJ2-7; a weak D match, TRBD1 (5 bases). The V end was cut by 4 bases, the J end by 4 bases, with 11 bases between. Germline CDR1 reads LGHNA; CDR2 reads YNFKEQ. This CDR3 region has 13 residues. This chain's CDR3 is CASSPGWGYEQYF. DNA for the CDR3: TGTGCCAGCAGCCCAGGGTGGGGATACGAGCAGTACTTC.

This sequence joins TRBV5-1 and TRBJ2-5, with TRBD2 matching over 7 bases. This CDR3 has 14 residues. The trim removed 0 bases at V and 7 bases at J, leaving 6 bases unmatched. In germline, CDR1 is SGHRS, CDR2 YFSETQ. The CDR3 protein is CASSLESSGGTQYF. The CDR3 nucleotides read TGCGCCAGCAGCTTGGAATCGTCGGGGGGGACCCAGTACTTC.

In its sample, this clone was seen a few times. The same CDR3 arises from other DNA sequences in this sample as well. The V gene is TRBV19, the J gene TRBJ2-7; D may be TRBD2 (6 bases). CDR1 and CDR2 (germline): LNHDA, SQIVND (reference sequence). The V and J ends lost 3 bases and 0 bases respectively, with 12 bases between them. The CDR3 is 15 residues long. Here the CDR3 reads CASSIFGGPSYEQYF. CDR3 nucleotide sequence: TGTGCCAGTAGTATCTTCGGGGGACCCTCCTACGAGCAGTACTTC.

The J gene is TRBJ2-7, the V gene TRBV10-3, with D maybe TRBD1 (5 bases). The V gene lost 2 bases and the J gene lost 2 bases, with 16 bases spanning the gap. This CDR3 has 16 residues. The germline gives CDR1 ENHRY, CDR2 SYGVKD. The CDR3 sequence: CAISELGAHPTYEQYF. Written as DNA, the CDR3 is TGTGCCATCAGTGAGCTAGGGGCCCATCCTACCTACGAGCAGTACTTC.

The rearrangement joins TRBV27 to TRBJ2-1, with TRBD2 as a possible D gene (6 bases). Between the trimmed V and J ends, which lost 0 bases and 7 bases, there was a span of 19 bases. The CDR3 has 17 residues. CDR1 and CDR2 from the germline V gene are MNHEY and SMNVEV (reference sequence). As DNA, the CDR3 is TGTGCCAGCAGTTTATCGCTCGGACTCGCCCGGGGGAATGAGCAGTTCTTC. Its protein product is CASSLSLGLARGNEQFF.

This rearrangement joins TRBV12-3 or TRBV12-4 to TRBJ2-3; 7 nucleotides match TRBD2. The CDR3 has 13 residues. V dropped 5 bases and J dropped 6; count of bases not matched to a gene: 5. CDR3 nucleotide sequence: TGTGCCAGCAGTATCCTTAGCGGGGATACGCAGTATTTT. Its protein product is CASSILSGDTQYF.

The chain recombines TRBV7-2 with TRBJ2-5; D is perhaps TRBD2 (6 bases). The CDR3 sequence is 13 residues long. CDR1 is SGHTA, CDR2 FQGNSA, per germline. The V gene lost 5 bases and the J gene lost 5 bases, with 12 bases spanning the gap. The CDR3 DNA reads as TGTGCCAGCAGCCCCAGGGCGGGGGAGACCCAGTACTTC. Translating gives CASSPRAGETQYF.

V is TRBV5-4 and J is TRBJ1-2, with 7 nucleotides matching TRBD1. J lost 3 bases, V lost 4 bases, and 3 bases had no gene match. The CDR3 has 13 amino acids. From germline, CDR1 is SGHNT and CDR2 YYREEE (reference sequence). CDR3 sequence: CASSGTADYGYTF. CDR3 bases: TGTGCCAGCAGCGGGACAGCAGACTATGGCTACACCTTC. Together with reference TRBV5-4 and TRBJ1-2, the CDR3 gives the full variable domain: ETGVTQSPTHLIKTRGQQVTLRCSSQSGHNTVSWYQQALGQGPQFIFQYYREEENGRGNFPPRFSGLQFPNYSSELNVNALELDDSALYLCASSGTADYGYTFGSGTRLTVV.

This chain links TRBV19 with TRBJ2-7, with a tentative D call TRBD1 (6 bases). Germline CDR1 reads LNHDA; CDR2 reads SQIVND (reference sequence). V was shortened by 6 bases and J by 3 bases, with 12 bases between the two germline ends. This CDR3 comprises 13 residues. In DNA form, the CDR3 reads TGTGCCAGTAGAGCCCGGGACAACTACGAGCAGTACTTC. The encoded protein is CASRARDNYEQYF.

The chain is built from TRBV7-2 and TRBJ2-7, with 7 positions matching TRBD2. Germline values: CDR1 SGHTA, CDR2 FQGNSA. V lost 5 bases to trimming and J lost 2 bases; unmatched junction nucleotides: 6. The CDR3 runs 14 residues. In DNA, the CDR3 is TGTGCCAGCAGCACTAGCGAGGGCCCCTACGAGCAGTACTTC. Translation: CASSTSEGPYEQYF.

In this sample, this clone turned up a few times. The CDR3 reads CASSPGQGVPLSYEQYF. The DNA for the CDR3 is TGTGCCAGCAGTCCTGGACAGGGGGTCCCCTTGTCCTACGAGCAGTACTTC. V is TRBV28 and J is TRBJ2-7; TRBD1 matches at 10 bases. The J segment lost 1 base and the V segment lost 5 bases, leaving 11 bases of the junction unmatched. CDR1 is MDHEN and CDR2 is SYDVKM in the germline V gene. CDR3 length equals 17 residues.

The chain joins TRBV4-1 to TRBJ2-3, with 10 bases identical to TRBD2. Germline values: CDR1 MGHRA, CDR2 YSYEKL. Trimming removed 4 bases from V and 0 bases from J; junction bases left unmatched: 13. This CDR3 is 19 amino acids long. The CDR3 region is CASSREVAGGFSSTDTQYF. DNA for the CDR3: TGCGCCAGCAGCCGAGAAGTAGCGGGGGGCTTTTCTAGCACAGATACGCAGTATTTT.

CDR3 sequence reads: CASTLSDFNEQFF. CDR3 bases: TGTGCCAGCACCCTCTCGGACTTTAATGAGCAGTTCTTC. This chain uses TRBV28 with TRBJ2-1; weak D call: TRBD2 (5 bases). Per germline, CDR1 MDHEN and CDR2 SYDVKM. V lost 7 bases to trimming and J lost 7 bases, with 14 bases between them. The CDR3 runs to 13 residues.

The chain joins TRBV10-3 to TRBJ2-4; D is possibly TRBD1 (5 bases). V was clipped by 0 bases and J by 7 bases, with 13 bases between them. The CDR3 contains 15 residues. CDR1 ENHRY and CDR2 SYGVKD come from the germline V gene. The chain's CDR3 is CAISESTPGANIQYF. CDR3 coding DNA: TGTGCCATCAGTGAGTCGACTCCTGGGGCCAACATTCAGTACTTC.

The chain combines TRBV6-2 or TRBV6-3 with TRBJ1-1; D unclear. Per the germline V gene, CDR1 is MNHEY and CDR2 is SVGEGT. The CDR3 runs to 14 residues. V shed 2 bases and J shed 5 bases, with 12 bases lying between them. The CDR3 loop reads CASSYVGSGTEAFF. In DNA, the CDR3 is TGTGCCAGCAGTTACGTTGGGAGTGGGACTGAAGCTTTCTTT.

V is TRBV6-2 or TRBV6-3 and J is TRBJ2-7; 9 bases match TRBD2. This CDR3 is 16 amino acids long. V was clipped by 2 bases and J by 4 bases; unmatched bases: 9. Per the germline V gene, CDR1 is MNHEY and CDR2 is SVGEGT. CDR3 bases: TGTGCCAGCAGTTACACGGCAGGCGGGAGGGGGTACGAGCAGTACTTC. This codes for CASSYTAGGRGYEQYF.

Here the CDR3 reads CASSLRAGANTEAFF. The CDR3, as DNA: TGTGCCAGCAGCCTCCGCGCAGGGGCGAACACTGAAGCTTTCTTT. The chain recombines TRBV7-9 with TRBJ1-1; tentative D call: TRBD1 (6 bases). V was cut by 5 bases and J by 1 base, with 14 bases left in between. CDR1 is SEHNR, CDR2 FQNEAQ, per germline (reference sequence). This CDR3 has 15 amino acids. The entire variable domain, with the rest obtained from reference TRBV7-9 and TRBJ1-1, is as follows: DTGVSQNPRHKITKRGQNVTFRCDPISEHNRLYWYRQTLGQGPEFLTYFQNEAQLEKSRLLSDRFSAERPKGSFSTLEIQRTEQGDSAMYLCASSLRAGANTEAFFGQGTRLTVV.

The chain employs TRBV24-1 and TRBJ2-7; TRBD2 matches 10 bases. The germline V gene has CDR1 KGHDR and CDR2 SFDVKD. With 1 base clipped from V and 2 bases from J, the junction kept 7 bases outside the gene matches. CDR3 size: 17 residues. The CDR3 DNA reads TGTGCCACCAGTGATTTCCTAGCGGGAGCTCTTCCCTACGAGCAGTACTTC. Protein product: CATSDFLAGALPYEQYF.

The V gene is TRBV6-5, the J gene TRBJ2-3, with 9 bases aligning to TRBD2. CDR3 length equals 14 residues. Germline CDR1 reads MNHEY; CDR2 reads SVGAGI. V shed 5 bases, J shed 4 bases, and the junction held 4 bases outside the gene matches. CDR3 in amino acids: CASSIAGAPDTQYF. DNA of the CDR3: TGTGCCAGCAGTATAGCGGGAGCCCCAGATACGCAGTATTTT.

This clone was seen only once. V is TRBV11-2 and J is TRBJ1-2; TRBD1 matches at 9 bases. Per germline, CDR1 SGHAT and CDR2 FQNNGV. V shed 3 bases, J shed 2 bases, and the junction held 7 bases outside the gene matches. CDR3 size: 16 residues. The CDR3 is CASSFGRTGENYGYTF. The CDR3 region has the DNA TGTGCCAGCAGCTTTGGAAGGACAGGGGAGAACTATGGCTACACCTTC.